Listed here are 10 T cell receptor beta chains from one sample, sequenced in a study of CD8 T cells in ankylosing spondylitis (dated by TCRdb to 2017 to 2019). The library was obtained by 5' RACE. Data came from an Illumina HiSeq 2500. TCRdb reprocessed the public reads (quality trimming at Q25 with fastp, clone calling with MiXCR) and kept in-frame beta chains. Rows with a matching CDR3 protein are joined into one entry that keeps the most common DNA and genes. For this sample there are about 450,000 distinct CDR3 sequences; 25% to 30% appear just once. Roughly 0.9% of the sample belongs to the ten largest clones. Results the study describes overall, beyond this receptor: Blood from ankylosing spondylitis patients appeared to be characterized by a TCR beta motif made up of under ten highly homologous amino acid variants.

Their target antigens are unknown. Sequenced input: blood, either unsorted or a sorted T cell fraction (not recorded which). Every receptor here comes from a male donor with ankylosing spondylitis.

This chain joins TRBV4-2 and TRBJ2-1, with 10 bases lining up with TRBD2. The CDR3 sequence is 16 residues long. The germline V gene has CDR1 LGHNA and CDR2 YNFKEQ. V dropped 5 bases and J dropped 6; count of bases not matched to a gene: 10. The CDR3 spells CASSSTLASGSNEQFF. The CDR3 DNA reads TGTGCCAGCAGCTCGACCCTGGCTAGCGGGAGCAATGAGCAGTTCTTC.

The chain has TRBV5-1 and TRBJ1-1; D remains unclear. Deletions cut 0 bases from V and 1 base from J, with 10 bases between. Germline CDR1 is SGHRS and CDR2 is YFSETQ. The CDR3 length is 15 residues. The CDR3 is CASSLDAGTNTEAFF. DNA of the CDR3: TGCGCCAGCAGCTTGGATGCGGGTACGAACACTGAAGCTTTCTTT.

DNA for the CDR3: TGTGCCAGCAGCGTTGCGCCACACAACAATGAGCAGTTCTTC. It codes for CASSVAPHNNEQFF. This chain joins TRBV9 and TRBJ2-1; D remains ambiguous. Trimming left V 2 bases short and J 5 bases short, with 11 bases between. Germline CDR1 SGDLS, CDR2 YYNGEE. The CDR3 consists of 14 residues.

V gene TRBV12-3 or TRBV12-4 combines with J gene TRBJ2-2; D might be TRBD1 (6 bases). Deletions cut 2 bases from V and 1 base from J, with 8 bases between. This CDR3 region has 15 residues. As DNA, the CDR3 is TGTGCCAGCAGTTTAAGGACAGTGAACACCGGGGAGCTGTTTTTT. Its translation: CASSLRTVNTGELFF.

This clonotype was seen only a few times. This chain connects TRBV12-3 or TRBV12-4 to TRBJ2-3, with 12 bases matching TRBD2. Germline trimming cut 11 bases from V and 4 bases from J; bases unmatched to any gene: 13. The CDR3 covers 16 residues. The CDR3 loop is CARWLRLAGGADTQYF. CDR3 nucleotide sequence: TGTGCCCGGTGGCTTCGGCTAGCGGGAGGGGCAGATACGCAGTATTTT.

CDR3 in DNA: TGTGCCAGCAGTGCCGAGAGGGGTCACGATACGCAGTATTTT. Its protein product is CASSAERGHDTQYF. This rearrangement joins TRBV12-3 or TRBV12-4 to TRBJ2-3; D assignment may be TRBD1 or TRBD2 (5 bases each). CDR3 length: 14 amino acids. V lost 5 bases, J lost 6 bases, and 15 bases lay in between.

This clonotype was observed a handful of times. The chain employs TRBV28 and TRBJ2-7; no definite D call. Looked up from germline, CDR1 is MDHEN and CDR2 is SYDVKM. CDR3 length: 11 residues. For the CDR3, the DNA is TGTGTCACCATGAGCTCCTACGAGCAGTACGTC. Translated, it gives CVTMSSYEQYV.

This clonotype has more than one count but fewer than ten. V is TRBV6-1 and J is TRBJ2-5; D gene uncertain. The CDR3 runs to 15 residues. Germline values: CDR1 MNHNS, CDR2 SASEGT. Between the trimmed V and J ends, which lost 6 bases and 4 bases, there was a span of 18 bases. In DNA, the CDR3 is TGTGCCAGCAGCCCCGTTGGTAGATTTCGAGAGACCCAGTACTTC. This gives the protein CASSPVGRFRETQYF.

The chain uses TRBV12-3 or TRBV12-4 and TRBJ1-1; D might be TRBD1 (6 bases). The CDR3 spans 17 residues. V gave up 7 bases and J gave up 5 bases, with 26 bases separating them. The CDR3 coding sequence is TGTGCCAGCACTTTGCCCCAAACAGGGCGGGGTCGGACTGAAGCTTTCTTT. It specifies CASTLPQTGRGRTEAFF.

In its sample, this clonotype was seen a few times. The J gene is TRBJ1-5, the V gene TRBV20-1, with TRBD1 as a possible D gene (5 bases). Germline CDR1 DFQATT, CDR2 SNEGSKA (reference sequence). This CDR3 has 16 residues. V was trimmed by 3 bases and J by 7 bases, leaving 22 bases between them. The CDR3 region has the DNA TGCAGTGCTAGCCCCTTGGGGGGGTTGTCTGGCCAGCCCCAGCATTTT. It encodes CSASPLGGLSGQPQHF.